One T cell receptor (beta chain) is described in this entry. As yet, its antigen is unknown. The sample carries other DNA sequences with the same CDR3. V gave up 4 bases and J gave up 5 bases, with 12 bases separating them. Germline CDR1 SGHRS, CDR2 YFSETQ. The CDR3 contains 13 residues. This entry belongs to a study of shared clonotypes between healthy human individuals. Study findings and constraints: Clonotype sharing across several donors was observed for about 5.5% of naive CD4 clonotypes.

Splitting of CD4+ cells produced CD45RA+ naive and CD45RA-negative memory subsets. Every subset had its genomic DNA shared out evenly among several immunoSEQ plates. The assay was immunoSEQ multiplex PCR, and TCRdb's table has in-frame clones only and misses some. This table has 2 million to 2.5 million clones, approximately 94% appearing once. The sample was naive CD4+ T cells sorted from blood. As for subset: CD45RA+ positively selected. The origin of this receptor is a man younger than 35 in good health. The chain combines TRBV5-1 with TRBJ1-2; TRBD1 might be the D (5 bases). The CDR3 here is CASSQQGGYGYTF. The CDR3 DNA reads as TGCGCCAGCAGCCAGCAGGGAGGATATGGCTACACCTTC.